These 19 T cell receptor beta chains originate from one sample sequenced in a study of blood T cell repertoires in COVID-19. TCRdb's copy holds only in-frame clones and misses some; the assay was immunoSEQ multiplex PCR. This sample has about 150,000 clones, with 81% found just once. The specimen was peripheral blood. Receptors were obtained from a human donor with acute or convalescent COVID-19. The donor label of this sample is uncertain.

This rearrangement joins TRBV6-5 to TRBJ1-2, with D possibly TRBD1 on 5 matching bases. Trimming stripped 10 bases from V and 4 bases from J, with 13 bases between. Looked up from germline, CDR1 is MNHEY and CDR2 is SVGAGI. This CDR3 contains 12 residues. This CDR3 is CATRGGTYGYTF. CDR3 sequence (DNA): TGTGCCACCCGGGGGGGGACCTATGGCTACACCTTC.

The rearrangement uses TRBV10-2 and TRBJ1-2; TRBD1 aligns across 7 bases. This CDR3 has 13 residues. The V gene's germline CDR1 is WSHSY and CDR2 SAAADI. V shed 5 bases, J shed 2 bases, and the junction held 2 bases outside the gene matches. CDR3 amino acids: CASSLGQNYGYTF. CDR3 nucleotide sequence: TGCGCCAGCAGTTTGGGACAGAACTATGGCTACACCTTC.

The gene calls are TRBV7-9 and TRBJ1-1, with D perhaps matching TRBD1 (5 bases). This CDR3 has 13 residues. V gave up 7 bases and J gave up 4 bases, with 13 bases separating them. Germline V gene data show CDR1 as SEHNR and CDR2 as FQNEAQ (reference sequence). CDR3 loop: CASTIRQSTEAFF. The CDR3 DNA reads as TGTGCCAGCACCATACGACAGAGCACTGAAGCTTTCTTT.

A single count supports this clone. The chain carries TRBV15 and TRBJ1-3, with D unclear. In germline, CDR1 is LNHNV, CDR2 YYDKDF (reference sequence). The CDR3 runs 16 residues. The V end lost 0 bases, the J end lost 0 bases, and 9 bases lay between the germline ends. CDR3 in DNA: TGTGCCACCAGCAGAGAAGGCAGCGTCTCTGGAAACACCATATATTTT. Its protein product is CATSREGSVSGNTIYF.

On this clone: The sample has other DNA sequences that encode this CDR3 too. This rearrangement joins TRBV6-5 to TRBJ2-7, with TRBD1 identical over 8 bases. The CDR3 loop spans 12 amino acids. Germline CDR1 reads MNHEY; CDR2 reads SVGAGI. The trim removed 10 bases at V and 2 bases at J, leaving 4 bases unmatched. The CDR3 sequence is CATGQGPYEQYV. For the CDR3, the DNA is TGTGCCACAGGACAGGGTCCCTACGAGCAGTACGTC.

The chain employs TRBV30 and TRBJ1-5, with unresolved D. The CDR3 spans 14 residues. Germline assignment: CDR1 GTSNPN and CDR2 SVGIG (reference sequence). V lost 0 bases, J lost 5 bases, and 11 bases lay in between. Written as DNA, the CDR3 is TGTGCCTGGAGTGTCCATAGGACTTATCAGCCCCAGCATTTT. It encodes CAWSVHRTYQPQHF.

The CDR3, as DNA: TGTGCCACCAGCAAACCACAGGGGAACACTGAAGCTTTCTTT. The encoded protein is CATSKPQGNTEAFF. V usage is TRBV15 and J usage is TRBJ1-1, with TRBD1 as a possible D gene (6 bases). The V gene's germline CDR1 is LNHNV and CDR2 YYDKDF (reference sequence). V gave up 4 bases and J gave up 1 base, with 10 bases separating them. The length of the CDR3 is 14 residues.

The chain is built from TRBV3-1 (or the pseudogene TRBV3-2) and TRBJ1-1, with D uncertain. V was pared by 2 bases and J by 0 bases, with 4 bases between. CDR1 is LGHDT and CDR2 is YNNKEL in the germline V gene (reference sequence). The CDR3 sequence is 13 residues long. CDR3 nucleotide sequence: TGTGCCAGCAGCCAACGGGTGAACACTGAAGCTTTCTTT. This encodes CASSQRVNTEAFF.

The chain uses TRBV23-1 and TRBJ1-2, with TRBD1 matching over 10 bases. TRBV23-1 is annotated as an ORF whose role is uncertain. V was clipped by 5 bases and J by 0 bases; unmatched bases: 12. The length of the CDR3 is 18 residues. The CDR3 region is CASSTPPGQGISNYGYTF. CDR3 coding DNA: TGCGCCAGCAGTACCCCCCCGGGACAGGGGATTTCTAACTATGGCTACACCTTC.

DNA for the CDR3: TGTGCCTGGAGTCCCGCGAATAGTTACAATGAGCAGTTCTTC. Residues: CAWSPANSYNEQFF. This chain links TRBV30 with TRBJ2-1; D uncertain. Trimming removed 2 bases from V and 4 bases from J, with 12 bases in between. From germline, CDR1 is GTSNPN and CDR2 SVGIG (reference sequence). The CDR3 is 14 amino acids. Full variable domain (remainder filled in from reference TRBV30 and TRBJ2-1): SQTIHQWPATLVQPVGSPLSLECTVEGTSNPNLYWYRQAAGRGLQLLFYSVGIGQISSEVPQNLSASRPQDRQFILSSKKLLLSDSGFYLCAWSPANSYNEQFFGPGTRLTVL.

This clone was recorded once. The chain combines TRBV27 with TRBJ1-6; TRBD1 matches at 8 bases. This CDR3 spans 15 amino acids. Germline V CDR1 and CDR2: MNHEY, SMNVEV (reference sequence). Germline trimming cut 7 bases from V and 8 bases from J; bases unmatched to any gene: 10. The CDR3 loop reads CASTDGQGGYSPLHF. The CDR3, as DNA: TGTGCCAGCACCGACGGACAGGGTGGATATTCACCCCTCCACTTT.

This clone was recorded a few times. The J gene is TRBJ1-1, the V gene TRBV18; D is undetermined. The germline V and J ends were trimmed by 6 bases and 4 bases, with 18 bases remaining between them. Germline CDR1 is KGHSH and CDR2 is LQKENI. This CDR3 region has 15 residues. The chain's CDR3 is CASSATGDKSTEAFF. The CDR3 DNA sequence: TGTGCCAGCTCCGCAACCGGGGATAAGAGCACTGAAGCTTTCTTT.

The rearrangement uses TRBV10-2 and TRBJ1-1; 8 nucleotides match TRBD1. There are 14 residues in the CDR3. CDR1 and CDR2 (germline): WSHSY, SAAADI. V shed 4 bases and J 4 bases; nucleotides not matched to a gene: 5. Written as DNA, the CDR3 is TGCGCCAGCAGTGGCCGTGACAGGGGCACTGAAGCTTTCTTT. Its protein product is CASSGRDRGTEAFF.

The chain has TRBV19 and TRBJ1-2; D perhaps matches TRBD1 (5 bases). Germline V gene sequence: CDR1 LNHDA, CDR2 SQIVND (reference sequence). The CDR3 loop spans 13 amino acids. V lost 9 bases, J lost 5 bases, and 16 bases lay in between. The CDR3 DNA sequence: TGTGCCAGCTCTAGGTTGGGGACTTATGGCTACACCTTC. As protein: CASSRLGTYGYTF. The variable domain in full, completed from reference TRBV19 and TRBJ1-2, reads DGGITQSPKYLFRKEGQNVTLSCEQNLNHDAMYWYRQDPGQGLRLIYYSQIVNDFQKGDIAEGYSVSREKKESFPLTVTSAQKNPTAFYLCASSRLGTYGYTFGSGTRLTVV.

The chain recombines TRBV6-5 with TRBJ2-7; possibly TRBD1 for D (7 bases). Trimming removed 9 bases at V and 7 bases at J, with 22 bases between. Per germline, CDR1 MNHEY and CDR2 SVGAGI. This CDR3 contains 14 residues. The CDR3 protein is CASQFGGRGAEQYF. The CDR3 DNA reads TGTGCCAGTCAATTCGGAGGCAGGGGGGCTGAGCAGTACTTC.

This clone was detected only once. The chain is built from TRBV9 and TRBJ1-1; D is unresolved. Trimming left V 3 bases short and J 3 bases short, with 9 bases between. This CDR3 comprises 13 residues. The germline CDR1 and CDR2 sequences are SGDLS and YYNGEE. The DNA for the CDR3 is TGTGCCAGCAGCGCCCTCCGGGACACTGAAGCTTTCTTT. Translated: CASSALRDTEAFF.

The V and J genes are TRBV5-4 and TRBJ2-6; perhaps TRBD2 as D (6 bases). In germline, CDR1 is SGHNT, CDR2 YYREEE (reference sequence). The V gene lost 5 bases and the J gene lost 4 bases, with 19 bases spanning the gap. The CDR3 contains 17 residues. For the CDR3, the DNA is TGTGCCAGCAGGCCCGGGACTGTTATCTCCGGGGCCAACGTCCTGACTTTC. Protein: CASRPGTVISGANVLTF.

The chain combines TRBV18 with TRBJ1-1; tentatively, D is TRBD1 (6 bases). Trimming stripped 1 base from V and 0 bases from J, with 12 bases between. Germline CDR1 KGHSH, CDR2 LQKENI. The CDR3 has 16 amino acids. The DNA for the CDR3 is TGTGCCAGCTCACCACTCAGGGGAAGTCTGAACACTGAAGCTTTCTTT. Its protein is CASSPLRGSLNTEAFF.

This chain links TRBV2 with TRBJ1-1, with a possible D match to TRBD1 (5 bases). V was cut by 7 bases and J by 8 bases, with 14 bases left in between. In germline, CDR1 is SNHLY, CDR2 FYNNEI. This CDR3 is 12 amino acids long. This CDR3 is CASILQDMEAFF. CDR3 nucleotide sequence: TGTGCCAGCATCCTCCAGGACATGGAAGCTTTCTTT.